This T cell receptor beta chain came from a study of graft-versus-host responses after intestinal transplantation. At the level of the study: Every transplant recipient was induced with anti-thymocyte globulin, then maintained on tacrolimus and steroids for roughly 3 years.

Study conclusions and caveats: GvH clones were identified in recipient marrow, with some first appearing in ileum or blood.

As to this clone: Its matching antigen is unknown.

CDR1 and CDR2 (germline): MNHNS, SASEGT. The CDR3 is 15 residues long. Trimming cost V 5 bases and J 0 bases, with 11 bases left between them. Clones were read by immunoSEQ multiplex PCR, and TCRdb kept only the in-frame ones, dropping some. This sample has some 35,000 clones, with roughly 94% found just once. The sequences come from unstimulated CD4+ T cells sorted from spleen or lymph node cells, collected before transplant. The source of this sequence is a human donor who was the organ donor for an intestinal transplant. The chain joins TRBV6-1 to TRBJ2-1; D not resolved. The CDR3 DNA is TGTGCCAGCAGTCCCCTAATGGGCTCCTACAATGAGCAGTTCTTC. Its translation: CASSPLMGSYNEQFF.